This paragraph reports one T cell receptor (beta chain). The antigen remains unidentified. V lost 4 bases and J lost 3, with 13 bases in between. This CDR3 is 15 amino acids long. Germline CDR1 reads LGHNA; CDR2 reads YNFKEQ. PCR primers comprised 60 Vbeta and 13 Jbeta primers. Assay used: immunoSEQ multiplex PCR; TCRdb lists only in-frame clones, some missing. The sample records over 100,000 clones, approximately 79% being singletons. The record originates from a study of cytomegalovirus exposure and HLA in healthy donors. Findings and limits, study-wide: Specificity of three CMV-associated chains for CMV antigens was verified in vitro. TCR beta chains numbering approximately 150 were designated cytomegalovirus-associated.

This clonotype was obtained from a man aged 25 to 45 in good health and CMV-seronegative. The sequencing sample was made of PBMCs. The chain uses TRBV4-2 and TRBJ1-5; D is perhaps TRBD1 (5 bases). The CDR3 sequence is CASSPQGEVNQPQHF. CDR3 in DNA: TGTGCCAGCAGCCCTCAAGGGGAGGTCAATCAGCCCCAGCATTTT.